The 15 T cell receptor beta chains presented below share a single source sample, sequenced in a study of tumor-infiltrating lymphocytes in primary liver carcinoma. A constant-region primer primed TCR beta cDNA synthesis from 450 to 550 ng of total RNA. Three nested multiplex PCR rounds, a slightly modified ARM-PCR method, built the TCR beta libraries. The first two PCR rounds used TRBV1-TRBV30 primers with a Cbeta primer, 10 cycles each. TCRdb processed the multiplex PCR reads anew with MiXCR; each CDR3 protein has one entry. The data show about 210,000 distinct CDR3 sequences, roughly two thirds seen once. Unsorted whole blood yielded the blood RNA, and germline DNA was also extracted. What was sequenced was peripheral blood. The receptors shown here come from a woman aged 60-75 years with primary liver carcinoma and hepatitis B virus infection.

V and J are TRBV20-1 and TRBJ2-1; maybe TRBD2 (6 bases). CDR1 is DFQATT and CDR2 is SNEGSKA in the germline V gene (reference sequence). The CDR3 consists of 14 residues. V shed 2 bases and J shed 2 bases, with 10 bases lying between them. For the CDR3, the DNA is TGCAGTGCTAGATCACCGGGGGCCTACAATGAGCAGTTCTTC. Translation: CSARSPGAYNEQFF.

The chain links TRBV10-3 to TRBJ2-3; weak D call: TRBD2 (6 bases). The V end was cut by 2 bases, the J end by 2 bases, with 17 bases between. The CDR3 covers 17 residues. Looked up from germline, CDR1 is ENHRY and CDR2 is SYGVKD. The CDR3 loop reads CAISEPSRRAPTDTQYF. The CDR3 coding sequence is TGTGCCATCAGTGAGCCGAGCAGGAGGGCCCCCACAGATACGCAGTATTTT.

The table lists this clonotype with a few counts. The CDR3 DNA follows: TGTGCCAGCAGTTCCCCCGGGGTAGCGGGAGGTAAGCATGAGCAGTTCTTC. Residues: CASSSPGVAGGKHEQFF. The chain uses TRBV28 and TRBJ2-1; 10 nucleotides align to TRBD2. Germline V lookup: CDR1 MDHEN, CDR2 SYDVKM. This CDR3 is 17 amino acids long. The V gene end was trimmed by 4 bases and the J gene end by 8 bases; junction bases not matched to a gene: 14.

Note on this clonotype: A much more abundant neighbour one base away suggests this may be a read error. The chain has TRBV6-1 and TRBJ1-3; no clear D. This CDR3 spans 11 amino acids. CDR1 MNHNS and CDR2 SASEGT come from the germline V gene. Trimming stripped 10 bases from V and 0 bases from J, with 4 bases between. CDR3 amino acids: CATLSGNTIYF. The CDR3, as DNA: TGTGCCACCCTCTCTGGAAACACCATATATTTT.

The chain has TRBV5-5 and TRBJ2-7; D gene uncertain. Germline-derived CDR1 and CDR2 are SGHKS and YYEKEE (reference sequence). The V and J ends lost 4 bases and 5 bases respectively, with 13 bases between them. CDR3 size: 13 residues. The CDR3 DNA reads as TGTGCCAGCAGCCTAATTCGCCAGGACGAGCAGTACTTC. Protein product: CASSLIRQDEQYF.

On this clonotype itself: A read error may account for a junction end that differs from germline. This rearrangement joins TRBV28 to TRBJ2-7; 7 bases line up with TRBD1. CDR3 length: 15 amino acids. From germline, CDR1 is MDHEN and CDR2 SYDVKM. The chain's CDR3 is CTSSDRQGATIEQYF. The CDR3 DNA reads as TGTACCAGCAGTGACAGACAGGGTGCCACGATAGAGCAGTACTTC.

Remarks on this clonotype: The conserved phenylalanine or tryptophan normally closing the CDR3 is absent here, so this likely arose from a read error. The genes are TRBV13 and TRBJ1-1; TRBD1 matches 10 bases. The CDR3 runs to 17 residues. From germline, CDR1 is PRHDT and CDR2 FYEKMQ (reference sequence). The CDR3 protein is CTSSLRRDRGSYTEAFL. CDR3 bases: TGTACCAGCAGCTTACGGCGGGACAGGGGCTCCTACACTGAAGCTTTCCTT.

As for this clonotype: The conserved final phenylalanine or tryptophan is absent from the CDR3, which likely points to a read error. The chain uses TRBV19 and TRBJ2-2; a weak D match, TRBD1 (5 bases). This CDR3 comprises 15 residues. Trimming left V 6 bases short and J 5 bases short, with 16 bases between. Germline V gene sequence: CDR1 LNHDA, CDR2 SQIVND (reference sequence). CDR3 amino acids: CASSQGRAQTGELFS. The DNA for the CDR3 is TGTGCCAGTAGCCAGGGCCGCGCCCAGACCGGGGAGCTGTTTTCT.

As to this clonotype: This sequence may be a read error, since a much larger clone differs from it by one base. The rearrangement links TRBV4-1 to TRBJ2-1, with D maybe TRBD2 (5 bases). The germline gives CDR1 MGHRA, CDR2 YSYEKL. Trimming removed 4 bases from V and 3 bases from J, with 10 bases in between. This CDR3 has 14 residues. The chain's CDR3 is CASSRGVVYNEQFF. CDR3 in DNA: TGCGCCAGCAGCCGGGGAGTAGTCTACAATGAGCAGTTCTTC.

Here the CDR3 reads CASRRSGSPQETQYF. In DNA, the CDR3 is TGCGCCAGCAGGCGATCAGGGAGTCCCCAAGAGACCCAGTACTTC. J is TRBJ2-5 and V is TRBV5-1, with D tentatively TRBD1 or TRBD2 (5 bases each). This CDR3 contains 15 residues. Germline CDR1 SGHRS, CDR2 YFSETQ. V dropped 5 bases and J dropped 1 base, with 15 bases sitting between them.

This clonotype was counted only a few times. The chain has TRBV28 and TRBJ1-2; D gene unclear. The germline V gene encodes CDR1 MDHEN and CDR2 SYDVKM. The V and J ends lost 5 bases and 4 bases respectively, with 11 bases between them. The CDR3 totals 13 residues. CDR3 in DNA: TGTGCCAGCAGTCCCGAGGACTTCTATGGCTACACCTTC. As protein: CASSPEDFYGYTF.

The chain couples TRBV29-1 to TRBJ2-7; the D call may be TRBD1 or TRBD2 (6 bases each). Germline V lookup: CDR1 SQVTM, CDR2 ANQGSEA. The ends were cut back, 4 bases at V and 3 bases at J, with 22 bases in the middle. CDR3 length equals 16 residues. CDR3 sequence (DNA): TGCAGCGTTGGGGGGGCAGGGTGGGGTAATGTCTACGAGCAGTACTTC. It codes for CSVGGAGWGNVYEQYF.

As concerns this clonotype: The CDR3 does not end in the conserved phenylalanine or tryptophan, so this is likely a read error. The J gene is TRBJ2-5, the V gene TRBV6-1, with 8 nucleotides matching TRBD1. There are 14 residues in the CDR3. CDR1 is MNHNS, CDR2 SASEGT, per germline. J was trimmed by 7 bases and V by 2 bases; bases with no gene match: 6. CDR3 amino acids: CASSERGQEGTQYL. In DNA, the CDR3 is TGTGCCAGCAGTGAAAGGGGACAGGAGGGGACCCAGTACTTA.

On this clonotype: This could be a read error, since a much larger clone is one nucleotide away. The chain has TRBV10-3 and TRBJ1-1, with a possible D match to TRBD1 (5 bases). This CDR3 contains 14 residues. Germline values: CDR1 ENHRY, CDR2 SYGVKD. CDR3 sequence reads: CAIGESGDGTEAFF. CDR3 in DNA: TGTGCCATCGGTGAGTCGGGGGATGGGACTGAAGCTTTCTTT.

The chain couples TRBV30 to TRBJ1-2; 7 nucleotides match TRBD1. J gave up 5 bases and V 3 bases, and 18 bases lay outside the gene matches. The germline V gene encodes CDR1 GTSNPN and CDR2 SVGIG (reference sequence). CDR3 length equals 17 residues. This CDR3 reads CAWSETRSRGVRYGYTF. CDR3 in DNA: TGTGCCTGGAGCGAGACCAGAAGCAGGGGGGTCAGGTATGGCTACACCTTC.